This T cell receptor beta chain derives from a study of blood T cell repertoires in COVID-19. Turning to the study itself: Whether acute or convalescent, the COVID-19 samples came from the United States, Italy and Spain. T cells, B-cell-depleted T cells, or PBMCs supplied cDNA or gDNA.

Original methodology: Reference gene primer amplification in the assay estimated nucleated cell counts. The repertoire was sequenced with immunoSEQ multiplex PCR; TCRdb's copy has only in-frame clones and lacks some. The V and J calls and clone size were taken over from that table, and D and trimming were inferred from the DNA. The sample holds 100,000 to 150,000 clones, around 85% seen once. Deletions cut 6 bases from V and 5 bases from J, with 13 bases between. The CDR3 is 13 residues long. The chain has TRBV12-3 or TRBV12-4 and TRBJ1-1; the D gene is possibly TRBD1 (5 bases). Material: peripheral blood. This clonotype was sampled from a woman aged 50 to 60 with acute or convalescent COVID-19. The CDR3 loop reads CASRRGEGTEAFF. The CDR3 DNA reads as TGTGCCAGCAGGCGTGGGGAGGGGACTGAAGCTTTCTTT.